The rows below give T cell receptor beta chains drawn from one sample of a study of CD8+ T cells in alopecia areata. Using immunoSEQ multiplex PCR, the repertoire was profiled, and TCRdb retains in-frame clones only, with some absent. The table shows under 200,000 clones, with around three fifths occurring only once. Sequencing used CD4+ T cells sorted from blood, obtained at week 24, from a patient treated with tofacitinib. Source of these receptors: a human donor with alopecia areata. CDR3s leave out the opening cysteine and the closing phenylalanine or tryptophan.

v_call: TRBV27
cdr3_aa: ASGTPRGGTTGELF

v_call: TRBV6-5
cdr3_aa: ASSYVAETQY

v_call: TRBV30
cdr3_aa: AWSVYGKQPQH

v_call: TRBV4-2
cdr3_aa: ASSLPGQGRTSPLH

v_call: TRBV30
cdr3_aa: AWSAGRYEQY

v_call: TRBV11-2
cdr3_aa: ASSLGTAQDEQY

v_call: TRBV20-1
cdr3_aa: SATRGETQY

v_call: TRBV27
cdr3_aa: ASRHRDRNTEAF

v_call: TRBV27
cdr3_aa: ASSSLQGGNQPQH

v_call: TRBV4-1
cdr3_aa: ASSQDTDGWEQY

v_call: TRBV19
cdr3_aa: ASSAQGPAVKKTQY

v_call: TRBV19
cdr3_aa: ASSGVQGAYEQY

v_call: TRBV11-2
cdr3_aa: ASSARQGLASEAF

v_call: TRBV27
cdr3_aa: ASISSDSYEQY